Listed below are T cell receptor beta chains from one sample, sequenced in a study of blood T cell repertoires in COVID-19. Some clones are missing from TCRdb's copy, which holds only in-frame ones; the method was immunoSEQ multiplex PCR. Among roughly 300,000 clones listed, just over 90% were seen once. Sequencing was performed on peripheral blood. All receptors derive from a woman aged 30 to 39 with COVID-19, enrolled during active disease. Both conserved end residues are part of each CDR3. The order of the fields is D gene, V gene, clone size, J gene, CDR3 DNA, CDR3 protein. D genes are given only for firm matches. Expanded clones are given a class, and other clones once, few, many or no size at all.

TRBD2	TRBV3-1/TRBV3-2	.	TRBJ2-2	TGTGCCAGCAGCCAAGTCGGCGGGAGGACTGGGACCGGGGAGCTGTTTTTT	CASSQVGGRTGTGELFF
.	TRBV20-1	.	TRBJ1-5	TGCAGTGCTAGTAACCAGTTCAATCAGCCCCAGCATTTT	CSASNQFNQPQHF
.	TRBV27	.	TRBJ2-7	TGTGCCAGCAGTTTAACCCCAAATACGCGATCCTACGAGCAGTACTTC	CASSLTPNTRSYEQYF
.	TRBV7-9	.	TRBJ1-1	TGTGCCAGCAGCTTAGCGAGCGGCGCGAACACTGAAGCTTTCTTT	CASSLASGANTEAFF
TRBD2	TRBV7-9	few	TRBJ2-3	TGTGCCAGCAGCTTCCCGGGACTAGCGGGAGGCCTCGAGGGCGATACGCAGTATTTT	CASSFPGLAGGLEGDTQYF
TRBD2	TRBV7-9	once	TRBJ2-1	TGTGCCAGCAGCCATACTAGCGGAAGGTACAATGAGCAGTTCTTC	CASSHTSGRYNEQFF
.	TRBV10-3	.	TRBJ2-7	TGTGCCATCAGTGGTGGCCAGGGTAGTCTCAACGAGCAGTACTTC	CAISGGQGSLNEQYF
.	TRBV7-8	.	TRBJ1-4	TGTGCCAGCAGTCAAAGTGTCGGCAGGGGTAATGAAAAACTGTTTTTT	CASSQSVGRGNEKLFF
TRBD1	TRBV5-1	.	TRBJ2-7	TGCGCCAGCAGCTTGGCCACAGGGGCCTACGAGCAGTACTTC	CASSLATGAYEQYF
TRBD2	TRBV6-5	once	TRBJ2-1	TGTGCCAGCAGAGGACTAGCGGGGACCTACAATGAGCAGTTCTTC	CASRGLAGTYNEQFF
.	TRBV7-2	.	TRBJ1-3	TGTGCCAGCAGCTCCTCCCGGGGCTCTGGAAACACCATATATTTT	CASSSSRGSGNTIYF
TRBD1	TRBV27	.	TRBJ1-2	TGTGCCAGCAGTGCCGGGGACAGTCCGCCGGTCTATGGCTACACCTTC	CASSAGDSPPVYGYTF
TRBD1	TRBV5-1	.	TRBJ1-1	TGCGCCAGCAGCCCACCGGGACAGGCGAACACTGAAGCTTTCTTT	CASSPPGQANTEAFF
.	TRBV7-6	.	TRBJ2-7	TGTGCCAGCAGCCCCCAGCAGGCAGGAGGGAACTACGAGCAGTACTTC	CASSPQQAGGNYEQYF
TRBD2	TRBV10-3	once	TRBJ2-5	TGTGCCATCAGTGAGACGACTAGCGGGGGATTCCAAGAGACCCAGTACTTC	CAISETTSGGFQETQYF
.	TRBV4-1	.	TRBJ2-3	TGCGCCAGCAGCCAAGGCCTGGAGGCGGGAACTCGCACAGATACGCAGTATTTT	CASSQGLEAGTRTDTQYF
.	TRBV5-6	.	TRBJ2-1	TGTGCCAGCAGCTTATCAAATGAGCAGTTCTTC	CASSLSNEQFF
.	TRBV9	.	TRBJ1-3	TGTGCCAGCAGCGTAACCTTGGACAACGTGTACGGAAACACCATATATTTT	CASSVTLDNVYGNTIYF
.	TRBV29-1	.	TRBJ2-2	TGCAGCGTCCTGGCCCTCGGCGGGACGAACACCGGGGAGCTGTTTTTT	CSVLALGGTNTGELFF
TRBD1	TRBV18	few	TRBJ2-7	TGTGCCAGCTCACGGCCCGGGACAGGGAGGTACGAGCAGTACTTC	CASSRPGTGRYEQYF
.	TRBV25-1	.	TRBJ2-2	TGTGCCAGCAGTGGGGTAGCGGTGAACACCGGGGAGCTGTTTTTT	CASSGVAVNTGELFF
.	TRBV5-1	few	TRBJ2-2	TGCGCCAGCAGACCCGGGACTGAGAACACCGGGGAGCTGTTTTTT	CASRPGTENTGELFF
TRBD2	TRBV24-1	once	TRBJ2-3	TGTGCCACCAGTGATCCGGGACTAGCGGGAACAGATACGCAGTATTTT	CATSDPGLAGTDTQYF
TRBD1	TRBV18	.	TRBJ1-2	TGTGCCAGCTCACCTGGACAGGGGGGCGATGGCTACACCTTC	CASSPGQGGDGYTF
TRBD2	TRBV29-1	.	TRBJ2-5	TGCAGCGTTGACCTAGCGGGAGTCGGGGAGACCCAGTACTTC	CSVDLAGVGETQYF
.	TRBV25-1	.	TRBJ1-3	TGTGCCAGCAGTGAGCTCTCGGCTGGAAACACCATATATTTT	CASSELSAGNTIYF
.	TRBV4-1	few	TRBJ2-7	TGCGCCAGCAGCCCCATTCCCCTAATCCGCTACGAGCAGTACTTC	CASSPIPLIRYEQYF
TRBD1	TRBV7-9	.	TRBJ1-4	TGTGCCAGCAACTTCCAGGGGGTACCTGAAAAACTGTTTTTT	CASNFQGVPEKLFF